Following are 24 T cell receptor beta chains from one sample sequenced in a study of blood T cell repertoires in COVID-19. This table comes from immunoSEQ multiplex PCR, and its TCRdb copy is limited to in-frame clones, with some not included. The sample has 100,000 to 120,000 clones, 65% to 90% seen once. The sequencing input was peripheral blood. Receptor source: a middle-aged man with acute or convalescent COVID-19.

The chain has TRBV19 and TRBJ2-7, with D maybe TRBD1 (5 bases). V was clipped by 4 bases and J by 2 bases, with 9 bases between them. The CDR3 has 13 amino acids. The germline V gene has CDR1 LNHDA and CDR2 SQIVND (reference sequence). CDR3 sequence reads: CASSRQRTYEQYF. As DNA, the CDR3 is TGTGCCAGTAGTAGACAGCGAACCTACGAGCAGTACTTC.

J is TRBJ2-2 and V is TRBV19, with 7 bases lining up with TRBD2. The CDR3 length is 16 residues. Germline lookup yields CDR1 LNHDA and CDR2 SQIVND (reference sequence). The ends lost 5 bases at V and 6 bases at J; junction bases unmatched: 12. CDR3 nucleotides: TGTGCCAGTAGTTCCGGGACTACCGGTGCCCCCGGGGAGCTGTTTTTT. Amino acid sequence: CASSSGTTGAPGELFF.

The V and J genes are TRBV5-6 and TRBJ2-7; D may be TRBD1 (6 bases). From germline, CDR1 is SGHDT and CDR2 YYEEEE. The CDR3 covers 13 residues. V lost 0 bases and J lost 2, with 6 bases in between. CDR3 sequence reads: CASSLGGPYEQYF. Written as DNA, the CDR3 is TGTGCCAGCAGCTTGGGGGGGCCCTACGAGCAGTACTTC.

The rearrangement uses TRBV30 and TRBJ2-1, with TRBD1 matching 7 bases. Germline V gene lookup returns CDR1 GTSNPN and CDR2 SVGIG (reference sequence). V lost 7 bases to trimming and J lost 7 bases; unmatched junction nucleotides: 4. CDR3 length equals 11 residues. The CDR3 sequence is CALTGRNEQFF. For the CDR3, the DNA is TGTGCCTTGACAGGGCGGAATGAGCAGTTCTTC. Looking up the rest from reference TRBV30 and TRBJ2-1 gives the full variable domain: SQTIHQWPATLVQPVGSPLSLECTVEGTSNPNLYWYRQAAGRGLQLLFYSVGIGQISSEVPQNLSASRPQDRQFILSSKKLLLSDSGFYLCALTGRNEQFFGPGTRLTVL.

This clone was picked up one time. V usage is TRBV9 and J usage is TRBJ2-1; 8 nucleotides line up with TRBD2. V was pared by 3 bases and J by 8 bases, with 10 bases of the junction left unmatched. This CDR3 comprises 15 residues. CDR1 SGDLS and CDR2 YYNGEE come from the germline V gene. The CDR3: CASSGAPGGAYEQFF. The CDR3 DNA reads TGTGCCAGCAGCGGGGCCCCCGGGGGGGCATATGAGCAGTTCTTC.

DNA for the CDR3: TGTGCCAGCTCATCTAGGACTAGCGGGAGTTGGGGCTACAATGAGCAGTTCTTC. Encoded protein: CASSSRTSGSWGYNEQFF. The rearrangement joins TRBV18 to TRBJ2-1, with 13 bases matching TRBD2. In germline, CDR1 is KGHSH, CDR2 LQKENI. After removal of 5 bases from V and 3 bases from J, the junction contained 10 bases not matched to a gene. CDR3 length: 18 residues.

The rearrangement links TRBV19 to TRBJ2-3, with 9 bases aligning to TRBD2. This CDR3 has 14 residues. Per the germline V gene, CDR1 is LNHDA and CDR2 is SQIVND (reference sequence). With 7 bases clipped from V and 2 bases from J, the junction kept 4 bases outside the gene matches. The DNA for the CDR3 is TGTGCCAGTAAGCCTAGCGGGATCACAGATACGCAGTATTTT. Protein sequence: CASKPSGITDTQYF.

This sequence joins TRBV6-5 and TRBJ2-7; 9 positions agree with TRBD1. CDR3 length: 15 residues. V trimming: 5 bases; J trimming: 10 bases; junction bases outside the gene matches: 15. The germline CDR1 and CDR2 sequences are MNHEY and SVGAGI. The CDR3, as DNA: TGTGCCAGCAGTCATCGACAGCATGGACAGGGGCATCAGTACTTC. Its protein is CASSHRQHGQGHQYF.

This clone has only one observation. The chain is built from TRBV19 and TRBJ2-2; TRBD1 matches at 8 bases. J gave up 0 bases and V 5 bases, and 11 bases lay outside the gene matches. The CDR3 runs to 18 residues. CDR1 LNHDA and CDR2 SQIVND come from the germline V gene (reference sequence). CDR3 residues: CASSARDRLASNTGELFF. The DNA of the CDR3 is TGTGCCAGTAGTGCCCGGGACAGGTTGGCTTCGAACACCGGGGAGCTGTTTTTT.

The chain recombines TRBV28 with TRBJ1-5; D is perhaps TRBD1 (6 bases). V dropped 4 bases and J dropped 3 bases, with 10 bases sitting between them. Germline-derived CDR1 and CDR2 are MDHEN and SYDVKM. The CDR3 totals 14 residues. CDR3 sequence (DNA): TGTGCCAGCAGTTCAGGACAGATCAATCAGCCCCAGCATTTT. Amino acid sequence: CASSSGQINQPQHF.

The chain has TRBV30 and TRBJ2-3; 8 bases line up with TRBD1. The V segment lost 0 bases and the J segment 5 bases; nucleotides outside the gene matches: 10. Germline V gene sequence: CDR1 GTSNPN, CDR2 SVGIG (reference sequence). The CDR3 covers 16 residues. The CDR3, as DNA: TGTGCCTGGAGTGTACTCAGGACAGGGCATGGAGATACGCAGTATTTT. It translates to CAWSVLRTGHGDTQYF.

The V gene is TRBV6-6, the J gene TRBJ1-1; possible D gene TRBD1, 5 bases. Trimming shortened V by 8 bases and J by 7 bases, and 8 bases separated the two germline ends. Germline CDR1 reads MNHNY; CDR2 reads SVGAGI (reference sequence). This CDR3 has 10 residues. The CDR3 is CASGASEAFF. Written as DNA, the CDR3 is TGTGCCAGCGGGGCCAGTGAAGCTTTCTTT.

The V and J genes are TRBV27 and TRBJ2-5; 7 nucleotides line up with TRBD1. Trimming removed 2 bases from V and 4 bases from J; junction bases left unmatched: 7. This CDR3 has 15 amino acids. In germline, CDR1 is MNHEY, CDR2 SMNVEV (reference sequence). The CDR3 DNA reads TGTGCCAGCAGTTTAAGGGGGCCGCTGGCAGAGACCCAGTACTTC. It translates to CASSLRGPLAETQYF.

V and J are TRBV28 and TRBJ1-2; D not resolved. CDR3 length: 11 amino acids. Trimming pared 8 bases from V and 1 base from J, leaving 5 bases between. Per the germline V gene, CDR1 is MDHEN and CDR2 is SYDVKM. The CDR3 coding sequence is TGTGCCAGCTTCAATAACTATGGCTACACCTTC. This encodes CASFNNYGYTF.

The chain employs TRBV10-3 and TRBJ1-5; D may be TRBD1 (6 bases). From germline, CDR1 is ENHRY and CDR2 SYGVKD. The CDR3 is 16 amino acids. Trimming shortened V by 2 bases and J by 0 bases, and 11 bases separated the two germline ends. The CDR3 DNA follows: TGTGCCATCAGTGAGCAGCGGGACAATAGCAATCAGCCCCAGCATTTT. Its protein is CAISEQRDNSNQPQHF.

The chain has TRBV19 and TRBJ1-4, with 8 bases that match TRBD1. The germline CDR1 and CDR2 sequences are LNHDA and SQIVND (reference sequence). CDR3 length: 15 residues. The junction had 9 bases not matched to a gene; V was cut back by 7 bases and J by 5 bases. DNA for the CDR3: TGTGCCAGTACCCCGGACAGGGAATTCAATGAAAAACTGTTTTTT. Translating gives CASTPDREFNEKLFF.

The chain carries TRBV4-2 and TRBJ2-1, with TRBD2 identical over 10 bases. This CDR3 region has 15 residues. The germline V gene has CDR1 LGHNA and CDR2 YNFKEQ. V trimming: 3 bases; J trimming: 9 bases; junction bases outside the gene matches: 8. The CDR3 coding sequence is TGTGCCAGCAGCCAGAGGCTAGCGGGAGACGGTGAGCAGTTCTTC. Its translation: CASSQRLAGDGEQFF.

This chain uses TRBV7-3 with TRBJ2-6; D is perhaps TRBD1 (5 bases). Deletions cut 5 bases from V and 4 bases from J, with 15 bases between. In germline, CDR1 is SGHTA, CDR2 FQGTGA. The CDR3 loop spans 16 amino acids. CDR3 coding DNA: TGTGCCAGCAGCCTAGTCTCAGGGTCCGGGGCCAACGTCCTGACTTTC. This gives the protein CASSLVSGSGANVLTF.

The chain uses TRBV7-2 and TRBJ2-1; possible D gene TRBD2, 6 bases. The CDR3 is 14 residues long. Germline V lookup: CDR1 SGHTA, CDR2 FQGNSA. Trimming removed 8 bases from V and 6 bases from J, with 17 bases in between. The CDR3 DNA reads as TGTGCCAGCGCCCCCGGGGGATCGGCCAATGAGCAGTTCTTC. Its protein product is CASAPGGSANEQFF.

V is TRBV2 and J is TRBJ2-1, with TRBD1 matching over 8 bases. Germline trimming cut 5 bases from V and 0 bases from J; bases unmatched to any gene: 6. The length of the CDR3 is 16 residues. Per the germline V gene, CDR1 is SNHLY and CDR2 is FYNNEI. The chain's CDR3 is CASSPGQGLSYNEQFF. For the CDR3, the DNA is TGTGCCAGCAGTCCCGGACAGGGCCTCTCCTACAATGAGCAGTTCTTC.

The J gene is TRBJ2-3, the V gene TRBV27; 8 bases agree with TRBD2. This CDR3 is built from 19 residues. The junction had 13 bases not matched to a gene; V was cut back by 2 bases and J by 0 bases. The germline CDR1 and CDR2 sequences are MNHEY and SMNVEV (reference sequence). In DNA form, the CDR3 reads TGTGCCAGCAGTTTAATCTCGGGGGGGATCGCCATCAGCACAGATACGCAGTATTTT. Residues: CASSLISGGIAISTDTQYF.

V and J are TRBV30 and TRBJ1-2, with 9 bases aligning to TRBD1. This CDR3 comprises 12 residues. Germline CDR1 and CDR2: GTSNPN and SVGIG (reference sequence). The CDR3 nucleotides are TGTGCGAGCGGACAGGGGCCCTATGGCTACACCTTC. This sequence encodes CASGQGPYGYTF.

V usage is TRBV6-1 and J usage is TRBJ2-7; 8 nucleotides align to TRBD1. The CDR3 contains 14 residues. Trimming took 7 bases from V and 1 from J; bases not matched to a gene: 6. The V gene's germline CDR1 is MNHNS and CDR2 SASEGT. CDR3 sequence reads: CASTSGDRSYEQYF. In nucleotides, the CDR3 is TGTGCCAGCACCAGTGGGGACAGGTCCTACGAGCAGTACTTC.

V gene TRBV3-1 (or the pseudogene TRBV3-2) combines with J gene TRBJ1-4, with D maybe TRBD1 (6 bases). Germline V gene lookup returns CDR1 LGHDT and CDR2 YNNKEL (reference sequence). V shed 4 bases and J shed 0 bases, with 15 bases lying between them. This CDR3 comprises 17 residues. CDR3 DNA: TGTGCCAGCAGCCCACGCCAGGGGCGTACAACTAATGAAAAACTGTTTTTT. It specifies CASSPRQGRTTNEKLFF.